The entry below gives a single T cell receptor (beta chain) sequence along with its context. The CDR3 sequence is 15 residues long. CDR1 and CDR2 from the germline V gene are LGHNA and YSLEER. Between the trimmed V and J ends, which lost 4 bases and 5 bases, there was a span of 15 bases. The data derive from a study of T cells in localized non-small cell lung cancer. Repertoires were generated with immunoSEQ multiplex PCR, while TCRdb's copy carries only in-frame clones and drops some. The sample lists about 41,000 clones, about 90% seen once, with roughly 2.6% in the top ten. The chain joins TRBV4-3 to TRBJ2-1; D is uncertain. The TCR sequence derives from a female donor older than 55 with stage I squamous cell lung carcinoma. The specimen comprised peripheral blood, sampled before any cancer treatment. The CDR3 bases are TGCGCCAGCAGCCTGGACGGTCTCAGGCACAATGAGCAGTTCTTC. Protein: CASSLDGLRHNEQFF.